This TCR beta chain came from a study of shared clonotypes between healthy human individuals. Study-wide results and caveats: In four donors, around 5.5% of naive CD4 clonotypes appeared in common. Sorted-subset sequencing was shown by rarefaction to be incomplete despite large depth.

Healthy HIV-negative adults with no recent acute infections or vaccinations were recruited as donors. In regard to this clone: Its matching antigen is unknown. At the DNA level, this CDR3 is encoded by other sequences in the same sample as well.

Using immunoSEQ multiplex PCR, the repertoire was profiled, and TCRdb retains in-frame clones only, with some absent. The data hold about 1 million clones, with around 75% observed a single time. Trimming took off 0 bases at V and 4 bases at J, with 5 bases between the two ends. This CDR3 has 13 residues. Looked up from germline, CDR1 is SGHRS and CDR2 is YFSETQ. This chain connects TRBV5-1 to TRBJ1-5; D not certain. The TCR comes from a man between 18 and 29 years old in good health. Sequencing was carried out using memory CD4+ T cells sorted from blood. Regarding subset: CD45RA-negative fraction. The CDR3 loop is CASSLAPNQPQHF. CDR3 DNA: TGCGCCAGCAGCTTGGCCCCAAATCAGCCCCAGCATTTT.